This entry lists 18 T cell receptor beta chains sequenced from one sample in a study of PD-1 blockade in classical Hodgkin lymphoma. Data came from immunoSEQ multiplex PCR; TCRdb stores just in-frame clones and leaves some out. The data contain about 94,000 clones, 75% to 90% of them seen just once; the ten biggest clones take up approximately 11%. Every single patient, without exception, relapsed after autologous stem cell transplantation, and brentuximab vedotin exposure varied. Source: peripheral blood mononuclear cells (PBMCs), taken before the second cycle of nivolumab. These receptors were obtained from a human donor with classical Hodgkin lymphoma.

The rearrangement joins TRBV6-6 to TRBJ2-5; the match to TRBD2 covers 7 bases. The CDR3 is 15 residues long. The V and J ends lost 6 bases and 7 bases, in that order; junction bases with no gene match: 14. Germline V gives CDR1 MNHNY, CDR2 SVGAGI (reference sequence). This chain's CDR3 is CASSKTTAPGGTQYF. CDR3 nucleotides: TGTGCCAGCAGCAAGACGACAGCGCCGGGGGGGACCCAGTACTTC.

The chain links TRBV18 to TRBJ2-1; the match to TRBD2 covers 10 bases. J lost 9 bases, V lost 0 bases, and 5 bases had no gene match. The germline CDR1 and CDR2 sequences are KGHSH and LQKENI. This CDR3 comprises 15 residues. CDR3 coding DNA: TGTGCCAGCTCACCACCAGCGGGAGGGCGCGGTGAGCAGTTCTTC. Encoded protein: CASSPPAGGRGEQFF.

This clone was observed once. V is TRBV11-3 and J is TRBJ2-5, with TRBD2 matching over 14 bases. The trim removed 5 bases at V and 4 bases at J, leaving 3 bases unmatched. The CDR3 consists of 15 residues. Germline V gene data show CDR1 as SGHNT and CDR2 as YENEEA. DNA of the CDR3: TGTGCCAGCAGCACCGGACTAGCGGGAGGAGAGACCCAGTACTTC. Amino acids: CASSTGLAGGETQYF.

This clone was counted only a few times. The chain has TRBV28 and TRBJ1-5; 9 bases agree with TRBD1. V shed 4 bases and J 4 bases; nucleotides not matched to a gene: 8. Germline loops: CDR1 MDHEN, CDR2 SYDVKM. The CDR3 length is 16 residues. The CDR3 reads CASSSLGQGRNQPQHF. The CDR3 DNA reads TGTGCCAGCAGTTCCCTGGGACAGGGACGGAATCAGCCCCAGCATTTT.

This chain joins TRBV11-3 and TRBJ1-1, with D perhaps TRBD1 (6 bases). V gave up 5 bases and J gave up 5 bases, with 12 bases separating them. The CDR3 contains 13 residues. Germline values: CDR1 SGHNT, CDR2 YENEEA. CDR3 DNA sequence: TGTGCCAGCAGCACCAACAGGGAGACTGAAGCTTTCTTT. The encoded protein is CASSTNRETEAFF.

The V call is TRBV7-9, the J call TRBJ2-7, with D tentatively TRBD1 or TRBD2 (6 bases each). CDR3 length: 17 amino acids. V was trimmed by 6 bases and J by 3 bases, leaving 24 bases between them. From germline, CDR1 is SEHNR and CDR2 FQNEAQ (reference sequence). CDR3 bases: TGTGCCAGCAGGCCTCCGACGGGGGCTGGAAACCACTACGAGCAGTACTTC. This encodes CASRPPTGAGNHYEQYF.

The rearrangement uses TRBV6-5 and TRBJ2-3, with D possibly being TRBD2 (6 bases). The germline V and J ends were trimmed by 6 bases and 3 bases, with 10 bases remaining between them. This CDR3 is 13 amino acids long. Per germline, CDR1 MNHEY and CDR2 SVGAGI. The CDR3, as DNA: TGTGCCAGCAGCCTCCGGGGGACAGATACGCAGTATTTT. This sequence encodes CASSLRGTDTQYF.

The chain employs TRBV27 and TRBJ1-4, with TRBD1 as a possible D gene (6 bases). Deletions cut 8 bases from V and 8 bases from J, with 12 bases between. Germline V gene lookup returns CDR1 MNHEY and CDR2 SMNVEV (reference sequence). The CDR3 is 12 residues long. Here the CDR3 reads CASGGGIEKLFF. The DNA of the CDR3 is TGTGCCAGCGGGGGCGGAATCGAAAAACTGTTTTTT. The whole variable domain, remainder taken from reference TRBV27 and TRBJ1-4, is EAQVTQNPRYLITVTGKKLTVTCSQNMNHEYMSWYRQDPGLGLRQIYYSMNVEVTDKGDVPEGYKVSRKEKRNFPLILESPSPNQTSLYFCASGGGIEKLFFGSGTQLSVL.

This clone was counted between two and nine times. V is TRBV6-5 and J is TRBJ1-2; D gene unclear. The germline CDR1 and CDR2 sequences are MNHEY and SVGAGI. The CDR3 covers 12 residues. The V gene lost 5 bases and the J gene lost 7 bases, with 11 bases spanning the gap. This CDR3 is CASSHTDVGYTF. The CDR3 DNA follows: TGTGCCAGCAGTCACACCGACGTTGGCTACACCTTC.

This chain links TRBV27 with TRBJ1-5, with TRBD1 matching over 9 bases. The trim removed 1 base at V and 5 bases at J, leaving 12 bases unmatched. The CDR3 is made up of 18 amino acids. Germline CDR1 MNHEY, CDR2 SMNVEV (reference sequence). The CDR3 reads CASSLWTGADIIYQPQHF. CDR3 coding DNA: TGTGCCAGCAGTTTATGGACAGGGGCGGACATTATCTATCAGCCCCAGCATTTT.

The gene calls are TRBV6-5 and TRBJ1-2; D is possibly TRBD1 (5 bases). The CDR3 contains 14 residues. The V gene lost 6 bases and the J gene lost 4 bases, with 15 bases spanning the gap. Germline CDR1 and CDR2: MNHEY and SVGAGI. In nucleotides, the CDR3 is TGTGCCAGCAGCACCCAGGGACGGGGCTATGGCTACACCTTC. This encodes CASSTQGRGYGYTF.

J is TRBJ1-1 and V is TRBV4-1, with TRBD1 as a possible D gene (5 bases). Germline CDR1 MGHRA, CDR2 YSYEKL. This CDR3 comprises 11 residues. V was trimmed by 9 bases and J by 5 bases, leaving 10 bases between them. The CDR3 bases are TGCGCCAGTAGAGGGGTTACTGAAGCTTTCTTT. It is translated as CASRGVTEAFF.

This chain uses TRBV28 with TRBJ2-1, with 7 positions matching TRBD2. CDR1 and CDR2 (germline): MDHEN, SYDVKM. Trimming cost V 5 bases and J 7 bases; bases outside gene matches: 8. The CDR3 contains 14 residues. The CDR3 sequence is CASSIAGRDNEQFF. Written as DNA, the CDR3 is TGTGCCAGCAGTATTGCGGGGAGGGATAATGAGCAGTTCTTC. Together with reference TRBV28 and TRBJ2-1, the CDR3 gives the full variable domain: DVKVTQSSRYLVKRTGEKVFLECVQDMDHENMFWYRQDPGLGLRLIYFSYDVKMKEKGDIPEGYSVSREKKERFSLILESASTNQTSMYLCASSIAGRDNEQFFGPGTRLTVL.

The sample holds a few counts of this clone. The rearrangement links TRBV6-1 to TRBJ1-2; maybe TRBD1 (6 bases). Germline V CDR1 and CDR2: MNHNS, SASEGT. The CDR3 has 13 residues. The V end was cut by 5 bases, the J end by 1 base, with 8 bases between. CDR3 coding DNA: TGTGCCAGCAGTACAGGGATTAACTATGGCTACACCTTC. Translating gives CASSTGINYGYTF.

The CDR3: CASSAGWGFSYNEQFF. Here the CDR3 DNA reads TGCGCCAGCAGCGCAGGGTGGGGTTTTTCCTACAATGAGCAGTTCTTC. The V call is TRBV5-1, the J call TRBJ2-1; a possible D gene is TRBD1 (5 bases). Germline V gives CDR1 SGHRS, CDR2 YFSETQ. Trimming removed 4 bases from V and 1 base from J, with 15 bases in between. The CDR3 runs 16 residues.

The J gene is TRBJ2-5, the V gene TRBV18; 14 bases are a match to TRBD2. The length of the CDR3 is 19 residues. V dropped 5 bases and J dropped 2; count of bases not matched to a gene: 13. The germline gives CDR1 KGHSH, CDR2 LQKENI. The CDR3 region has the DNA TGTGCCAGCTCAACATCCGGACTAGCGGGGGGCCTCGAGCAAGAGACCCAGTACTTC. Amino acid sequence: CASSTSGLAGGLEQETQYF. The variable domain in full, with the rest retrieved from reference TRBV18 and TRBJ2-5, is NAGVMQNPRHLVRRRGQEARLRCSPMKGHSHVYWYRQLPEEGLKFMVYLQKENIIDESGMPKERFSAEFPKEGPSILRIQQVVRGDSAAYFCASSTSGLAGGLEQETQYFGPGTRLLVL.

This rearrangement joins TRBV7-8 to TRBJ1-5; no clear D. Germline V lookup: CDR1 SGHVS, CDR2 FQNEAQ. CDR3 size: 15 residues. The V and J ends lost 5 bases and 0 bases respectively, with 11 bases between them. CDR3 residues: CASSPREHSNQPQHF. The CDR3 DNA reads TGTGCCAGCAGCCCGAGGGAACATAGCAATCAGCCCCAGCATTTT.

This clone has only a few counts. The junction and the germline gene differ at one end; a read error may be behind it. The chain joins TRBV7-7 to TRBJ2-5, with TRBD2 matching over 15 bases. The CDR3 length is 15 residues. Germline CDR1 SSHAT, CDR2 FNYEAQ (reference sequence). This CDR3 reads CASSEGLAGGETQYF. The CDR3 bases are TGTGCTAGCAGCGAGGGACTAGCGGGGGGAGAGACCCAGTACTTC.